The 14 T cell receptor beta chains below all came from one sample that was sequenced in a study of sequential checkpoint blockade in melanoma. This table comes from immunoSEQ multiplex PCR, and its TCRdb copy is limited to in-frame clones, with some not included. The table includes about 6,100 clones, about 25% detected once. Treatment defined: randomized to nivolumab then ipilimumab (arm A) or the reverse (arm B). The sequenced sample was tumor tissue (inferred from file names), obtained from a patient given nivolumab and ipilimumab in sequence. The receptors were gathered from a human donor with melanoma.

The CDR3 DNA sequence: TGTGCCAGCAGTTACGACAATCCAGGGGTAGGACAGCCCCAGCATTTT. Encoded protein: CASSYDNPGVGQPQHF. The rearrangement uses TRBV6-8 and TRBJ1-5, with a possible D match to TRBD1 (6 bases). CDR1 MNHGY and CDR2 SAAAGT come from the germline V gene. The length of the CDR3 is 16 residues. V lost 2 bases, J lost 7 bases, and 18 bases lay in between.

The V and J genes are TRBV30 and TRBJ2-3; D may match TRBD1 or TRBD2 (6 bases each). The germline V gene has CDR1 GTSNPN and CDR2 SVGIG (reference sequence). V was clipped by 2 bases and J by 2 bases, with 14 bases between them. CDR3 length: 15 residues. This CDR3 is CAWSRGADFTDTQYF. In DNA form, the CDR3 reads TGTGCCTGGAGTAGGGGGGCCGACTTCACAGATACGCAGTATTTT.

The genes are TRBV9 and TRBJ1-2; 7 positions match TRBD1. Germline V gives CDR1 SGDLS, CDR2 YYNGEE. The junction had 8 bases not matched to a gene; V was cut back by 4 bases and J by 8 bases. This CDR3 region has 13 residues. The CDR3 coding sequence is TGTGCCAGCAGCACACAGGGGTCGAGAGGCTACACCTTC. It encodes CASSTQGSRGYTF.

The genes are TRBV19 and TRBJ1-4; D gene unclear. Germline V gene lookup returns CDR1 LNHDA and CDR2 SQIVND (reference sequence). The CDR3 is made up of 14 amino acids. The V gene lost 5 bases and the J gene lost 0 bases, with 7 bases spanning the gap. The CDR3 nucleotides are TGTGCCAGTAGTGGGGTGGCAACTAATGAAAAACTGTTTTTT. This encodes CASSGVATNEKLFF. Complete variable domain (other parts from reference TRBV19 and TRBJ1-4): DGGITQSPKYLFRKEGQNVTLSCEQNLNHDAMYWYRQDPGQGLRLIYYSQIVNDFQKGDIAEGYSVSREKKESFPLTVTSAQKNPTAFYLCASSGVATNEKLFFGSGTQLSVL.

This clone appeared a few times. CDR3 region: CASRRGAGGGTDTQYF. CDR3 bases: TGTGCCAGCAGGCGGGGTGCGGGAGGGGGCACAGATACGCAGTATTTT. This chain uses TRBV9 with TRBJ2-3; 9 positions match TRBD2. The V gene's germline CDR1 is SGDLS and CDR2 YYNGEE. CDR3 length: 16 residues. Germline trimming cut 5 bases from V and 1 base from J; bases unmatched to any gene: 8.

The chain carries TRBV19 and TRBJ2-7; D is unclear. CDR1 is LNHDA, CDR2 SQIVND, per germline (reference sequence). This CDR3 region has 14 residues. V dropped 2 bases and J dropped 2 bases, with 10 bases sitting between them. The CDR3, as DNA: TGTGCCAGTAGTATAAAGGAAGGGACCTACGAGCAGTACTTC. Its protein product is CASSIKEGTYEQYF. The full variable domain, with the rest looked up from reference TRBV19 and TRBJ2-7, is DGGITQSPKYLFRKEGQNVTLSCEQNLNHDAMYWYRQDPGQGLRLIYYSQIVNDFQKGDIAEGYSVSREKKESFPLTVTSAQKNPTAFYLCASSIKEGTYEQYFGPGTRLTVT.

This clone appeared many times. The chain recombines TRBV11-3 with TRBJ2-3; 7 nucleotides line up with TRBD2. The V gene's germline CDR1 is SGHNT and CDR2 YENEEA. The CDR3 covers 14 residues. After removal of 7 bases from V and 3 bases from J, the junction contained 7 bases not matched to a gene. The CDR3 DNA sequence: TGTGCCAGCACCACGGGCGGGGGAACAGATACGCAGTATTTT. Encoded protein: CASTTGGGTDTQYF.

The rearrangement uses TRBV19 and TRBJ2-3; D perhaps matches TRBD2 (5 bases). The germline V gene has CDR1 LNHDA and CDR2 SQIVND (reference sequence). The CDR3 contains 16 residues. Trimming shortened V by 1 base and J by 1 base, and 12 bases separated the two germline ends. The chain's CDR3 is CASSIGGSAGTDTQYF. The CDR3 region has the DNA TGTGCCAGTAGTATAGGGGGTAGCGCGGGCACAGATACGCAGTATTTT.

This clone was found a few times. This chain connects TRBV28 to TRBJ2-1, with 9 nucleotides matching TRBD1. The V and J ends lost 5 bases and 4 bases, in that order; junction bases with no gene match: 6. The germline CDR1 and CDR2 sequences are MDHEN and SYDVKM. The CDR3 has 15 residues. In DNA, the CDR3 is TGTGCCAGCAGTCCCGGGACAGGGCCTTACAATGAGCAGTTCTTC. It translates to CASSPGTGPYNEQFF.

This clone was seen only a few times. CDR3 protein: CASVKRTEAFYGYTF. The CDR3 DNA follows: TGTGCCAGCGTAAAGAGGACAGAGGCCTTCTATGGCTACACCTTC. The V gene is TRBV28, the J gene TRBJ1-2, with D maybe TRBD1 (6 bases). Germline V gene data show CDR1 as MDHEN and CDR2 as SYDVKM. The V and J ends lost 8 bases and 4 bases respectively, with 20 bases between them. This CDR3 is 15 amino acids long.

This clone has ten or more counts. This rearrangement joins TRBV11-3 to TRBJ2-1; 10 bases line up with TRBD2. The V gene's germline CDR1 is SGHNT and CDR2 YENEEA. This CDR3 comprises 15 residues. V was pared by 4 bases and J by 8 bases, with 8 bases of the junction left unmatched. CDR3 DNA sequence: TGTGCCAGCAGCTCTAGCGGGAGACTTGTCGATGAGCAGTTCTTC. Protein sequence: CASSSSGRLVDEQFF.

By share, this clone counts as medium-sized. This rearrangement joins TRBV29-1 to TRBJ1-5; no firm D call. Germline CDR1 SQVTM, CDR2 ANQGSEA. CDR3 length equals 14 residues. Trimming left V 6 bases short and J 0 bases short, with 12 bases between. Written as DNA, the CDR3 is TGCAGCGTAGGATCTGAGAATAGCAATCAGCCCCAGCATTTT. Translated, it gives CSVGSENSNQPQHF.

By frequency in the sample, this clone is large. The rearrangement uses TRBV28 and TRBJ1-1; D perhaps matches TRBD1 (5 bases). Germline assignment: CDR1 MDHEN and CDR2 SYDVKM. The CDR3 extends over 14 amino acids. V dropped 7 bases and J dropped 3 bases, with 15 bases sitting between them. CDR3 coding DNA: TGTGCCAGCACCGCATTGGGGGGGTACACTGAAGCTTTCTTT. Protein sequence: CASTALGGYTEAFF.

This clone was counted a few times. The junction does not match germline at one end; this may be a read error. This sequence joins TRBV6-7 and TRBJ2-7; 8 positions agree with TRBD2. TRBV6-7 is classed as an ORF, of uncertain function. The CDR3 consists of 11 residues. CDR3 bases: TGTGCCATCAGTCCGGGAGGGGCGCAGTACTTC. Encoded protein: CAISPGGAQYF.